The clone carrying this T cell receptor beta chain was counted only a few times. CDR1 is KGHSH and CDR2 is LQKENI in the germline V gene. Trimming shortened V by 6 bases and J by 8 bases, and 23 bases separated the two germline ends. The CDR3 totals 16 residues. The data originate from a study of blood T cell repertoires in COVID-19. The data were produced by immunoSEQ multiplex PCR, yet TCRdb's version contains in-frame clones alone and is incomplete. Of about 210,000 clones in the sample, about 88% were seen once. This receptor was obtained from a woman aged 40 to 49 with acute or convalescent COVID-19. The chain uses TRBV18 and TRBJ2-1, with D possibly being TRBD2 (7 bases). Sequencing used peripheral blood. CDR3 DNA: TGTGCCAGCTCTCCTAGGGATGGCGGGGGCCGGCATGAGCAGTTCTTC. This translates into CASSPRDGGGRHEQFF.